This TCR beta chain was obtained from a study of cytomegalovirus exposure and HLA in healthy donors. Study-wide results and caveats: Earlier results showed most TCR beta V segments being productive about 90% or about 30% of the time.

CDR3 length: 14 residues. Trimming took off 5 bases at V and 8 bases at J, with 16 bases between the two ends. The germline gives CDR1 SGHNT, CDR2 YENEEA. Both 60 Vbeta primers and 13 Jbeta primers went into the PCR. The table came from immunoSEQ multiplex PCR; TCRdb's copy has only in-frame clones and leaves some out. The top ten clones hold over 4% of a sample with some 130,000 clones, less than 80% of them seen once. This clone was observed a handful of times. Its antigen remains unknown. The rearrangement uses TRBV11-3 and TRBJ2-1; possible D gene TRBD1, 5 bases. The material sequenced was PBMCs. The clonotype was recovered from a man in his fifties in good health and CMV-seropositive. CDR3 DNA sequence: TGTGCCAGCAGCCGGTACAGGAAGCTCGATGAGCAGTTCTTC. Translated, it gives CASSRYRKLDEQFF.